This is a list of T cell receptor beta chains from one sample in a study of T cell repertoires in cytomegalovirus infection. From the reads, TCRdb called clonotypes with MiXCR, one entry per CDR3 protein. The sample holds under 150,000 distinct CDR3 sequences, 30% to 35% seen once. Their recognized antigens are unknown. The sequencing here drew on CD8+ T cells from cultured PBMCs, taken from culture after CMV antigen stimulation. These receptors all come from a human donor in good health (CMV status not recorded). Some clones in this sample may be carry-over from other donors' samples. Both conserved end residues are part of each CDR3. A D gene is named only where the DNA matches it firmly. Rows may omit the clone size; those that give it use once, few, many or a size class.

>NA|TRBV6-1|TRBD2|TRBJ2-3
TGTGCCAGCTTCAAAGCTTTCAGCGGGGCGAACACAGATACGCAGTATTTT
CASFKAFSGANTDTQYF
>many|TRBV7-2|NA|TRBJ1-5
TGTGCCAGCAGCGTTCATCATGGGCAGCCCCAGCATTTT
CASSVHHGQPQHF
>NA|TRBV4-1|NA|TRBJ1-5
TGCGCCAGCAGCCAAGAGAGGGCAAGGGGCAATCAGCCCCAGCATTTT
CASSQERARGNQPQHF
>few|TRBV28|NA|TRBJ1-5
TGTGCCAGCAGTTTGGAGGAGGATTATAGCAATCAGCCCCAGCATTTT
CASSLEEDYSNQPQHF
>many|TRBV7-2|NA|TRBJ2-7
TGTGCCAGCAGCTTAGTGGGGGGGGCCGACGAGCAGTACTTC
CASSLVGGADEQYF
>many|TRBV5-4|TRBD2|TRBJ2-2
TGTGCCAGCAGCCCTGACCTAGCGGGGGGTCCCGGGGAGCTGTTTTTT
CASSPDLAGGPGELFF
>NA|TRBV4-1|NA|TRBJ1-4
TGCGCCAGCAGCCAAAACCCCCAGGGGTCTACTAATGAAAAACTGTTTTTT
CASSQNPQGSTNEKLFF
>many|TRBV25-1|NA|TRBJ2-5
TGTGCCAGCAGTGAATTGGGTAGTTCATCTCAAGAGACCCAGTACTTC
CASSELGSSSQETQYF
>NA|TRBV7-9|NA|TRBJ1-1
TGTGCCAGCAGTTTACAGACTTTGAACACTGAAGCTTTCTTT
CASSLQTLNTEAFF
>NA|TRBV4-1|TRBD1|TRBJ2-2
TGCGCCAGCAGCCTCTTCCCGGGACAGGGTACCGGGGAGCTGTTTTTT
CASSLFPGQGTGELFF
>few|TRBV11-2|NA|TRBJ2-6
TGTGCCAGCAGCTTAGGTTCAGGGGCCAACGTCCTGACTTTC
CASSLGSGANVLTF
>NA|TRBV7-2|NA|TRBJ2-7
TGTGCCAGCAGCCCGCCGGCAAAGGGGGCCTACGAGCAGTACTTC
CASSPPAKGAYEQYF
>few|TRBV4-1|TRBD2|TRBJ2-7
TGCGCCAGCAGCCAAGCGGGACTAGTATTCTACGAGCAGTACTTC
CASSQAGLVFYEQYF
>NA|TRBV2|TRBD1|TRBJ1-4
TGTGCCAGCAGTGACGTAGATGACAGGGGGGAATTCGAAAAACTGTTTTTT
CASSDVDDRGEFEKLFF
>NA|TRBV6-5|TRBD1|TRBJ2-7
TGTGCCAGCAGTTACTTTACTTACGGGACAGGTAACGAGCAGTACTTC
CASSYFTYGTGNEQYF
>many|TRBV24-1|TRBD1|TRBJ2-2
TGTGCCACCAGTGAGTCGGACAGGGACACCGGGGAGCTGTTTTTT
CATSESDRDTGELFF
>NA|TRBV9|TRBD2|TRBJ2-1
TGTGCCAGCAGCGCACCCTTAGCGGGAGGCTCCTACAATGAGCAGTTCTTC
CASSAPLAGGSYNEQFF
>NA|TRBV14|NA|TRBJ2-1
TGTGCCAGCAGCCATTTCTATGAGCAGTTCTTC
CASSHFYEQFF
>many|TRBV10-3|NA|TRBJ1-1
TGTGCCATCAGTGAGTCACAGGTGATGAACACTGAAGCTTTCTTT
CAISESQVMNTEAFF
>many|TRBV7-8|TRBD1|TRBJ1-2
TGTGCCAGCAGCACAGACAGGGGTGATGGCTACACCTTC
CASSTDRGDGYTF
>once|TRBV6-2/TRBV6-3|NA|TRBJ2-7
TGTGCCAGCCTCGGCCTATCCTACGAGCAGTACTTC
CASLGLSYEQYF
>few|TRBV5-4|NA|TRBJ2-7
TGTGCCAGCAGCTTGGCGGGGCCGGAAGGCCACGAGCAGTACTTC
CASSLAGPEGHEQYF
>NA|TRBV20-1|TRBD1|TRBJ2-1
TGCAGTGCTAGCCGACAGGGACCCTCCTACAATGAGCAGTTCTTC
CSASRQGPSYNEQFF
>few|TRBV12-3/TRBV12-4|NA|TRBJ1-2
TGTGCCAGCAGTGGGTGGGGGGACTGGCGGCCTAGAGGCTACACCTTC
CASSGWGDWRPRGYTF
>once|TRBV3-1|TRBD1|TRBJ1-2
TGTGCCAGCAGCCCGCCGGGGACAGGCGTCTTTGGCTACACCTTC
CASSPPGTGVFGYTF
>few|TRBV6-1|TRBD2|TRBJ2-7
TGTGCCAGCAGGACCTCTAGCGGGGGGACCTACGAGCAGTACTTC
CASRTSSGGTYEQYF
>few|TRBV25-1|NA|TRBJ1-2
TGTGCCAGCAGTGAATATACAGTCAACTATGGCTACACCTTC
CASSEYTVNYGYTF